This record covers a single T cell receptor (beta chain). The clone's antigen remains unknown. Base quality data are lacking; no much larger clone is found one base away. These data originate in a study of circulating tumor DNA in untreated peripheral T-cell lymphoma (dated by TCRdb to the early 2020s). As for the study more broadly: Serum samples were collected at baseline and serially during treatment so that circulating tumor DNA carrying tumor TCR clonotypes could be tracked.

The V end gives up 4 bases and the J end 4 bases, leaving 10 bases in the junction not matched to a gene. CDR1 and CDR2 are drawn from the germline V gene: KGHSH, LQKENI. Including the terminal cysteine and phenylalanine, the CDR3 comprises 16 residues. The only DNA kept is the CDR3, 48 bases in frame from the first base. Next-generation sequencing of T-cell receptor sequences was used to monitor peripheral T-cell lymphoma patients receiving frontline treatment on a trial. The paper's findings and limits, for the study overall: Tumor-specific clonotypes were found in over 75% of patients, coming from over 85% of baseline tissues and approximately 71% of baseline serum samples. Of the approximately 24 patients who had serial samples, approximately 38% had cleared ctDNA after two cycles, and ctDNA that was still detectable after therapy showed a trend toward worse survival. A couple of patients with persistently detectable ctDNA after therapy stayed in remission over around ten years of follow-up, so ctDNA persistence did not always predict relapse.

Library prep was done by the immunoSEQ multiplex PCR assay. TCRdb limited this immuneACCESS table to in-frame rearrangements with V and J called. A share of clones is missing; checked studies link under half to unresolved V genes, and the rest is unexplained. The table for this sample records about 13 clones. The sample taken for sequencing was cell-free DNA from blood serum. This clonotype was obtained from a human donor with peripheral T-cell lymphoma. The chain is encoded by TRBV18 joined to TRBJ1-2, with 9 junctional bases fitting TRBD1. For the CDR3, the sequence is CASSHSGTGIFYGYTF. The base sequence is TGTGCCAGCTCACATTCCGGGACAGGGATTTTCTATGGCTACACCTTC.